Below are 14 T cell receptor beta chains sequenced from a single sample in a study of T and B cells in COVID-19 patients. BIOMED2 TRB-A/B primer pools were used in multiplex TRB PCR. TCRdb processed the multiplex PCR reads anew with MiXCR; each CDR3 protein has one entry. Among more than 4,500 distinct CDR3 sequences listed, 25% to 30% were seen once. From blood, roughly 220-550 ng of genomic DNA served as TRB template. The specimen was blood. These receptors all stem from a human donor with active COVID-19.

This clonotype appeared many times. V gene TRBV18 combines with J gene TRBJ1-6; D not certain. This CDR3 contains 16 residues. CDR1 is KGHSH, CDR2 LQKENI, per germline. V was pared by 3 bases and J by 2 bases, with 11 bases between. The CDR3 region has the DNA TGTGCCAGCTCACCCCTCCCCTCGGCCTATAATTCACCCCTCCACTTT. Residues: CASSPLPSAYNSPLHF.

This clonotype was seen a few times. V gene TRBV24-1 combines with J gene TRBJ2-3; 7 bases line up with TRBD2. The length of the CDR3 is 16 residues. J was trimmed by 10 bases and V by 9 bases; bases with no gene match: 21. Germline V lookup: CDR1 KGHDR, CDR2 SFDVKD. The CDR3 coding sequence is TGTGCCACCGGGACCCCAGCGGGGACCTCGGCGGGTCCGCAGTATTTT. This encodes CATGTPAGTSAGPQYF.

The rearrangement uses TRBV5-1 and TRBJ2-2; no clear D. Germline V gene lookup returns CDR1 SGHRS and CDR2 YFSETQ. This CDR3 is built from 11 residues. Trimming shortened V by 7 bases and J by 2 bases, and 3 bases separated the two germline ends. CDR3 protein: CASGNTGELFF. The CDR3 DNA follows: TGCGCCAGCGGAAACACCGGGGAGCTGTTTTTT.

This clonotype is medium-sized in the sample. The chain has TRBV29-1 and TRBJ1-5, with a tentative D call TRBD1 (6 bases). This CDR3 contains 13 residues. CDR1 and CDR2 from the germline V gene are SQVTM and ANQGSEA. V was trimmed by 5 bases and J by 2 bases, leaving 10 bases between them. The CDR3 region is CSVSPGGNQPQHF. DNA for the CDR3: TGCAGCGTTTCTCCAGGGGGCAATCAGCCCCAGCATTTT.

The chain is built from TRBV19 and TRBJ1-4, with TRBD1 matching 9 bases. Unmatched junction bases numbered 4, after V lost 1 base and J lost 7 bases. Germline V CDR1 and CDR2: LNHDA, SQIVND (reference sequence). The CDR3 length is 15 residues. CDR3 protein: CASSIAGTGREKLFF. CDR3 DNA sequence: TGTGCCAGTAGTATAGCCGGGACAGGGCGTGAAAAACTGTTTTTT.

This clonotype is judged medium-sized (0.01 to 0.1%). The chain has TRBV29-1 and TRBJ2-1; 10 nucleotides agree with TRBD2. CDR1 and CDR2 (germline): SQVTM, ANQGSEA. The CDR3 sequence is 13 residues long. The junction had 7 bases not matched to a gene; V was cut back by 6 bases and J by 8 bases. DNA of the CDR3: TGCAGCGTCCGCCCCGGGACTAGCGATGAGCAGTTCTTC. Translation: CSVRPGTSDEQFF.

The chain employs TRBV5-1 and TRBJ2-5; D is perhaps TRBD1 (5 bases). The V end lost 1 base, the J end lost 5 bases, and 9 bases lay between the germline ends. The CDR3 consists of 13 residues. Germline assignment: CDR1 SGHRS and CDR2 YFSETQ. CDR3 region: CASSLFRAETQYF. The CDR3 coding sequence is TGCGCCAGCAGCTTGTTCAGGGCCGAGACCCAGTACTTC. The complete variable domain, with remaining parts taken from reference TRBV5-1 and TRBJ2-5, reads KAGVTQTPRYLIKTRGQQVTLSCSPISGHRSVSWYQQTPGQGLQFLFEYFSETQRNKGNFPGRFSGRQFSNSRSEMNVSTLELGDSALYLCASSLFRAETQYFGPGTRLLVL.

A few counts support this clonotype. The rearrangement links TRBV21-1 to TRBJ1-5; the table's D call TRBD1 went unverified against the DNA. TRBV21-1 is an annotated pseudogene. The CDR3 is 14 residues long. Written as DNA, the CDR3 is TGTGCCAGCATTTGGACAGGGTGGGATCAGCCCCAGCATTTT. It is translated as CASIWTGWDQPQHF.

By proportion, this clonotype is medium-sized (0.01 to 0.1%). The chain joins TRBV27 to TRBJ1-4, with 7 bases matching TRBD1. From germline, CDR1 is MNHEY and CDR2 SMNVEV (reference sequence). CDR3 size: 13 residues. The V segment lost 6 bases and the J segment 5 bases; nucleotides outside the gene matches: 3. This CDR3 is CASRGTDNEKLFF. CDR3 bases: TGTGCCAGCAGGGGGACAGACAATGAAAAACTGTTTTTT.

The rearrangement links TRBV6-2 or TRBV6-3 to TRBJ2-7; 11 bases agree with TRBD2. V was pared by 6 bases and J by 6 bases, with 13 bases of the junction left unmatched. Germline values: CDR1 MNHEY, CDR2 SVGEGT. This CDR3 has 16 residues. In nucleotides, the CDR3 is TGTGCCAGCAGCCCTGGTGGGACTAGCGGAGGGGGCGAGCAGTACTTC. Translating it yields CASSPGGTSGGGEQYF.

The genes are TRBV5-4 and TRBJ2-2, with 12 positions matching TRBD2. The ends lost 2 bases at V and 2 bases at J; junction bases unmatched: 4. The CDR3 is 17 residues long. In germline, CDR1 is SGHNT, CDR2 YYREEE (reference sequence). This chain's CDR3 is CASSFGLAGLNTGELFF. CDR3 bases: TGTGCCAGCAGCTTTGGACTAGCGGGACTCAACACCGGGGAGCTGTTTTTT.

This clonotype ranks as medium-sized (0.01 to 0.1%). V is TRBV5-6 and J is TRBJ2-7, with TRBD2 identical over 10 bases. V dropped 1 base and J dropped 6; count of bases not matched to a gene: 7. This CDR3 is 15 amino acids long. Germline CDR1 reads SGHDT; CDR2 reads YYEEEE. CDR3 amino acids: CASSLQGSGRLEQYF. CDR3 nucleotides: TGTGCCAGCAGCTTGCAGGGTAGCGGGAGGCTCGAGCAGTACTTC.

This clonotype was seen many times. This sequence joins TRBV18 and TRBJ1-3; possible D gene TRBD1, 5 bases. Germline assignment: CDR1 KGHSH and CDR2 LQKENI. V was shortened by 1 base and J by 2 bases, with 6 bases between the two germline ends. CDR3 length: 14 amino acids. For the CDR3, the DNA is TGTGCCAGCTCACCACAAGGGGCTGGAAACACCATATATTTT. Encoded protein: CASSPQGAGNTIYF.

This clonotype ranks as medium-sized. The chain uses TRBV19 and TRBJ2-5; D ambiguous. The V end lost 4 bases, the J end lost 3 bases, and 15 bases lay between the germline ends. Germline values: CDR1 LNHDA, CDR2 SQIVND (reference sequence). This CDR3 spans 15 amino acids. The CDR3 protein is CASSTRVRMKETQYF. The CDR3 nucleotides read TGTGCCAGTAGTACCCGGGTGCGGATGAAAGAGACCCAGTACTTC.